What follows is one TCR beta chain and its context. Its target is not known. Only CD45RO-negative cells positively selected for CCR7 counted as naive CD8 cells, so terminally differentiated effector memory CD45RA+ cells were excluded. These data belong to a study of shared clonotypes between healthy human individuals. Study-wide points: The generation probabilities recorded for non-shared clonotypes fell below those of clonotypes shared by all four donors. Tissue TCR repertoires likely differ from these blood-only repertoires.

The protocol was immunoSEQ multiplex PCR, while the TCRdb copy is restricted to in-frame clones and leaves out a portion. Of over 2 million clones in the sample, over 85% were seen once. The CDR3 consists of 16 residues. Deletions cut 0 bases from V and 4 bases from J, with 12 bases between. Germline V gives CDR1 SNHLY, CDR2 FYNNEI. The source material was naive CD8+ T cells sorted from blood. This sequence joins TRBV2 and TRBJ1-4, with unresolved D. The clonotype comes from a young man in good health. This CDR3 is CASSEADLGLNEKLFF. In DNA form, the CDR3 reads TGTGCCAGCAGTGAAGCCGACCTGGGCCTTAATGAAAAACTGTTTTTT.